This T cell receptor (beta chain) was sequenced during a study of CD8+ T cells in alopecia areata. Study-level findings and limits: TCR sharing was clearer in mice than between patients, perhaps partly owing to patient HLA diversity.

Comments on this clone: Antigen unknown.

Following RNA extraction, reverse transcription yielded cDNA that acted as the sequencing template. Profiled with immunoSEQ multiplex PCR; TCRdb holds only in-frame clones, not every one. Counted here are around 210,000 clones, 56% occurring once; the ten biggest clones make up about 5.3%. Germline lookup yields CDR1 MNHEY and CDR2 SVGAGI. The CDR3 has 15 residues. The V segment lost 2 bases and the J segment 6 bases; nucleotides outside the gene matches: 4. The sequencing input was CD8+ T cells sorted from blood. The chain recombines TRBV6-5 with TRBJ2-2; 9 positions agree with TRBD1. The receptor was derived from a human donor in good health. The CDR3, as DNA: TGTGCCAGCAGTTACCTTACAGGGGGCCCCGGGGAGCTGTTTTTT. Its translation: CASSYLTGGPGELFF.